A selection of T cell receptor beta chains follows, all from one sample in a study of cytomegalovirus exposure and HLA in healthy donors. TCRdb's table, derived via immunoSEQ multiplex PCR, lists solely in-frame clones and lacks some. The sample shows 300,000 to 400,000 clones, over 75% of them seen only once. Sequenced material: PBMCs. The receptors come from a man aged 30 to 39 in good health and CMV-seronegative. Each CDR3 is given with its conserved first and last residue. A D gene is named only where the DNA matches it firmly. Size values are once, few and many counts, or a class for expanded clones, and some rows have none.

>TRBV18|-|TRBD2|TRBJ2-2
TGTGCCAGCTCACCCGCGGGGGGGAGCACCGGGGAGCTGTTTTTT
CASSPAGGSTGELFF
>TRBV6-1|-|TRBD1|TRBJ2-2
TGTGCCGGCGGACTGACAGGGTACACCGGGGAGCTGTTTTTT
CAGGLTGYTGELFF
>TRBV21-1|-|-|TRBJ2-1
TGTGCCAGCGCTCCTCAAGGTCGACCGGGGAAGGTGCAGTTCTTC
CASAPQGRPGKVQFF
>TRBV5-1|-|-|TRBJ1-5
TGCGCCAGCAGCTTCGGGGGGTTTGGGAATCAGCCCCAGCATTTT
CASSFGGFGNQPQHF
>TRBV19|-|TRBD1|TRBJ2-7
TGTGCCAGTAGTATCGGGGCAGGGGGCGAGCAGTACTTC
CASSIGAGGEQYF
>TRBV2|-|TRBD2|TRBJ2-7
TGTGCCAGCAGCCGCTTACTTTCCGGGGGGGAGAGCTCCTACGAGCAGTACTTC
CASSRLLSGGESSYEQYF
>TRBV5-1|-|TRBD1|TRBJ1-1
TGCGCCAGCAGCACAGGACAGGGGGCCTTTGAAGCTTTCTTT
CASSTGQGAFEAFF
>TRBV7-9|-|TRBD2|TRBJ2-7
TGTGCCAGCAGCTTAGTGGGAGGGTACGGGGGCTACGAGCAGTACTTC
CASSLVGGYGGYEQYF
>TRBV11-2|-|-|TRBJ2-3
TGTGCCAGCAGCTTAGGGCAGTTGAGCACAGATACGCAGTATTTT
CASSLGQLSTDTQYF
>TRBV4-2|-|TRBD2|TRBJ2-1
TGTGCCAGCAGCCCCCGCGGTAGCGGGGGGTTCAATGAGCAGTTCTTC
CASSPRGSGGFNEQFF
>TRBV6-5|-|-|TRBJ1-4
TGTGCCAGCAGATCGAGTCGTAATGAAAAACTGTTTTTT
CASRSSRNEKLFF
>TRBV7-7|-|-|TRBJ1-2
TGTGCCAGCGGGCCAGGGGTTAACTATGGCTACACCTTC
CASGPGVNYGYTF
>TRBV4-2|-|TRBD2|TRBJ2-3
TGTGCCAGCAGCTCGCGGGGGGCCCGCACAGATACGCAGTATTTT
CASSSRGARTDTQYF
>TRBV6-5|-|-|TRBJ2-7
TGTGCCAGCACCGACAGCTCCTACGAGCAGTACTTC
CASTDSSYEQYF
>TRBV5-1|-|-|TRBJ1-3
TGCGCCAGCAGCTTATCCGGCGGGGGCTTCTCTGGAAACACCATATATTTT
CASSLSGGGFSGNTIYF
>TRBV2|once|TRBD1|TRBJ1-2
TGTGCCAGCAGTGGAGATGGGACAGGGAACTATGGCTACACCTTC
CASSGDGTGNYGYTF
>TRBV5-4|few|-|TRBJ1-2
TGTGCCAGCAGAACAGGTGGGGGCGGCTATGGCTACACCTTC
CASRTGGGGYGYTF
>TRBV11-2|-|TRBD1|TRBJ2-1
TGTGCCAGCAGCTCGACAGACAGGGGTGAAAGGAATGAGCAGTTCTTC
CASSSTDRGERNEQFF
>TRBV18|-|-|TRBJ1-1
TGTGCCAGCTCACCGATCGGGGGTGCTGAAGCTTTCTTT
CASSPIGGAEAFF
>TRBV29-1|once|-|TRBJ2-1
TGCAGCGTTGAAGATGTGGAGGGCGGCTCCTACAATGAGCAGTTCTTC
CSVEDVEGGSYNEQFF
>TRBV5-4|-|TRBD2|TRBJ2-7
TGTGCCAGCAGCTTGCGTGGGGGGGCCTACGAGCAGTACTTC
CASSLRGGAYEQYF
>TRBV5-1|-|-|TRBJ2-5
TGCGCCAGCAGCTTGGCCGCCCCTAGGGAGACCCAGTACTTC
CASSLAAPRETQYF
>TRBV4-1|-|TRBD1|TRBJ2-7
TGCGCCAGCAGCCAGGTTCAGGGGGCTCTCTACGAGCAGTACTTC
CASSQVQGALYEQYF
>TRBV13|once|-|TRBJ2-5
TGTGCCAGCAGCTCTTCGACAGAAGAGGAGACCCAGTACTTC
CASSSSTEEETQYF
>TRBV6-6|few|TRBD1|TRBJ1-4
TGTGCCAGCAGTTACTCGACCACAGGGGGTGAAAAACTGTTTTTT
CASSYSTTGGEKLFF
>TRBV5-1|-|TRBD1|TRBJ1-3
TGCGCCAGCAGCCTCGACAGGGAGGCTGGAAACACCATATATTTT
CASSLDREAGNTIYF
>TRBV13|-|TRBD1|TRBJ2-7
TGTGCCAGCTCAACTCAGGGGGCAAGCTCCTACGAGCAGTACTTC
CASSTQGASSYEQYF
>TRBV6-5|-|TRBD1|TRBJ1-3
TGTGCCAGCAGGTTGACAGGGGCTGGAAACACCATATATTTT
CASRLTGAGNTIYF
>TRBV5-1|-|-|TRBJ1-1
TGCGCCAGCAGCTTGGGGATAGGCGGGGGGACTGAAGCTTTCTTT
CASSLGIGGGTEAFF
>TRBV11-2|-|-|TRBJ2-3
TGTGCCAGCATCCGGCGATACTACACAGATACGCAGTATTTT
CASIRRYYTDTQYF
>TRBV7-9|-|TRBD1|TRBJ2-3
TGTGCCAGCAGCTTAGGGGGCAGGGGGGATACGCAGTATTTT
CASSLGGRGDTQYF
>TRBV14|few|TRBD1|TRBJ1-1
TGTGCCAGCAGCCAAACGACAGGGAAGTGGACTGAAGCTTTCTTT
CASSQTTGKWTEAFF